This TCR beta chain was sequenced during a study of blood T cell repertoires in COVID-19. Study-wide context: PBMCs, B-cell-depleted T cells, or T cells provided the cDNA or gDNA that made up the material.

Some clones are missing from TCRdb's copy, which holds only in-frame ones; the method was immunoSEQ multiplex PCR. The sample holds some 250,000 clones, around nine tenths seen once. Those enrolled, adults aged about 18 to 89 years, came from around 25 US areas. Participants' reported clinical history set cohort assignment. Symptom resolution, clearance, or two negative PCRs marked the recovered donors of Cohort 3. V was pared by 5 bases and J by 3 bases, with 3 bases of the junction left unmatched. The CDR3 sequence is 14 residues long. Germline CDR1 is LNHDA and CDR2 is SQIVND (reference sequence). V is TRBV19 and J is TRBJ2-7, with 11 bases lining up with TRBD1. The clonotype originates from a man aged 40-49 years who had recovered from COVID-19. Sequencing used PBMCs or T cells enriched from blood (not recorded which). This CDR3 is CASSAGTGGYEQYF. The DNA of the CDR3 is TGTGCCAGTAGTGCCGGGACAGGGGGCTACGAGCAGTACTTC.